A single sample gave rise to the 15 T cell receptor beta chains below, sequenced in a study of T cells expressing NK-cell markers. TCRdb reprocessed the 5' RACE reads, keeping one entry per CDR3 protein, no DNA. This table holds approximately 170,000 distinct CDR3 sequences. Sequencing was performed on blood T cells: a sorted CD56 or NKG2C T cell subset, CD4+ or CD8+ T cells, or bulk PBMC T cells (not recorded which). All receptors come from a man aged 18-70 years in good health.

The chain combines TRBV14 with TRBJ1-5. This CDR3 region has 15 residues. Germline V gene sequence: CDR1 SGHDN, CDR2 FVKESK. The CDR3 reads CASSQKVKRNQPQHF.

The CDR3 sequence is CASRAGTPTSGGSYEQYF. The chain recombines TRBV5-1 with TRBJ2-7; the TCRdb D gene call, TRBD2, has no DNA to confirm it. CDR3 size: 18 residues. The V gene's germline CDR1 is SGHRS and CDR2 YFSETQ.

The chain uses TRBV19 and TRBJ2-2; the TCRdb D gene call, TRBD1, has no DNA to confirm it. CDR3 length: 15 residues. The germline gives CDR1 LNHDA, CDR2 SQIVND (reference sequence). This chain's CDR3 is CASKIQGANTGELFF.

This rearrangement joins TRBV29-1 to TRBJ1-3; with no DNA, the TCRdb D assignment of TRBD1 cannot be verified. CDR3 length: 16 amino acids. The germline V gene has CDR1 SQVTM and CDR2 ANQGSEA. The CDR3: CSVEEGREGSGNTIYF.

V usage is TRBV27 and J usage is TRBJ2-1; TCRdb reports TRBD2, a call that lacks DNA to check it against. Per the germline V gene, CDR1 is MNHEY and CDR2 is SMNVEV (reference sequence). This CDR3 is 15 amino acids long. The CDR3 here is CASSSRGGAYNEQFF.

CDR3 sequence reads: CASPKRGSNQPQHF. The gene calls are TRBV5-1 and TRBJ1-5; TCRdb selects TRBD1, and the lack of DNA leaves this call unchecked. Germline CDR1 and CDR2: SGHRS and YFSETQ. This CDR3 contains 14 residues.

The chain joins TRBV5-1 to TRBJ2-5; TCRdb proposes TRBD1, but this gene call is untestable without DNA. Germline CDR1 reads SGHRS; CDR2 reads YFSETQ. This CDR3 comprises 16 residues. The CDR3 region is CASSPGWGQTQETQYF.

The chain has TRBV5-1 and TRBJ2-3; the TCRdb call, TRBD1, lacks DNA for checking. Germline CDR1 and CDR2: SGHRS and YFSETQ. This CDR3 comprises 16 residues. CDR3 sequence: CASSLSGGAYTDTQYF.

The chain links TRBV4-2 to TRBJ2-2. The CDR3 loop spans 13 amino acids. The germline CDR1 and CDR2 sequences are LGHNA and YNFKEQ. CDR3: CASSYESAGELFF.

This chain connects TRBV7-3 to TRBJ2-3; the TCRdb D gene call, TRBD2, has no DNA to confirm it. Germline CDR1 is SGHTA and CDR2 is FQGTGA. The CDR3 spans 13 residues. The CDR3 region is CASSWGLADTQYF.

The V call is TRBV5-1, the J call TRBJ2-7; the TCRdb call, TRBD1, lacks DNA for checking. In germline, CDR1 is SGHRS, CDR2 YFSETQ. The CDR3 covers 13 residues. The CDR3 reads CASSSRQTPEQYF.

This chain links TRBV6-6 with TRBJ2-7. The germline gives CDR1 MNHNY, CDR2 SVGAGI (reference sequence). The CDR3 consists of 11 residues. CDR3 residues: CASSIEWEQYF.

This rearrangement joins TRBV5-6 to TRBJ2-5; TCRdb indicates TRBD1, and absent DNA this call remains unverified. The CDR3 totals 15 residues. CDR1 and CDR2 from the germline V gene are SGHDT and YYEEEE. The CDR3 here is CASSSSGTPQETQYF.

The V and J genes are TRBV19 and TRBJ1-1; TCRdb's assignment of TRBD1 cannot be checked, as there is no DNA. CDR3 size: 15 residues. Germline assignment: CDR1 LNHDA and CDR2 SQIVND (reference sequence). The CDR3 is CASSEGSGRSTEAFF.

J is TRBJ2-1 and V is TRBV6-5. Germline-derived CDR1 and CDR2 are MNHEY and SVGAGI. This CDR3 is 15 amino acids long. The CDR3 spells CASSYSGLLDNEQFF.